This is a list of T cell receptor beta chains from one sample in a study of tumor-infiltrating lymphocytes in glioblastoma multiforme. MiXCR, applied by TCRdb to the multiplex PCR reads, yields one record per CDR3 protein. The repertoire holds roughly 8,400 distinct CDR3 sequences, with about 70% as singletons. The sample was brain tumor tissue. These receptors were obtained from a male donor with glioblastoma. Both conserved end residues are part of each CDR3. The D gene is left open where the match is weak. Only part of the rows carry a size: once, few, many, or a class if the clone is expanded.

j_call | clone_size | d_call | v_call | cdr3_nt | cdr3_aa
TRBJ1-5 | NA | NA | TRBV11-2 | TGTGCCAGCAGCTCACTGATGGACAGTAGCCAGCATTTT | CASSSLMDSSQHF
TRBJ2-1 | many | NA | TRBV20-1 | TGCAGTGCTAGACCCCTCAGTGAGCAGTTCTTC | CSARPLSEQFF
TRBJ1-1 | NA | NA | TRBV11-2 | TGTGCCAGCAGGGCTATTCTAGGGGTTGGGAACACTGAAGCTTTCTTT | CASRAILGVGNTEAFF
TRBJ2-1 | many | TRBD2 | TRBV5-1 | TGCGCCAGCAGCTTGGGGCGGGGGTCCAGCTCCTACAATGAGCAGTTCTTC | CASSLGRGSSSYNEQFF
TRBJ1-1 | NA | NA | TRBV6-2/TRBV6-3 | TGTGCCAGCAGTATCCAGGGAGGCAACACTGAAGCTTTCTTT | CASSIQGGNTEAFF
TRBJ1-1 | NA | NA | TRBV11-3 | TGTGCCAGCAGCTTCAAGGGTGCAGGGCTAAACAATGAAGCTTTCTTC | CASSFKGAGLNNEAFF
TRBJ2-5 | few | NA | TRBV20-1 | TGCAGTGCTAGAGACATGTTTGGCGAGACCCAGTACTTC | CSARDMFGETQYF
TRBJ2-7 | NA | TRBD1 | TRBV10-1 | TGCGCCAGCAGTGGAACTGGGACAGGGGATTTATACGAGCAATACTTC | CASSGTGTGDLYEQYF
TRBJ2-3 | few | TRBD2 | TRBV24-1 | TGTGCCACCAGTGATTCGCTAGCGGGGGTCACAGATACGCAGTATTTT | CATSDSLAGVTDTQYF
TRBJ1-3 | medium-sized | NA | TRBV6-6 | TGTGCCAGCAGTTTACAGGGCAACACCATATATTTT | CASSLQGNTIYF
TRBJ2-2 | medium-sized | NA | TRBV12-3/TRBV12-4 | TGTGCCAGCAGTTTAAGGCAGGGTAGGACCGGGGAGCTGTTTTTT | CASSLRQGRTGELFF
TRBJ2-3 | few | TRBD2 | TRBV11-2 | TGTGCCAGCAGTACTCTAGCGGGTGAAGATACAAAGTACTTT | CASSTLAGEDTKYF
TRBJ2-3 | NA | NA | TRBV4-1 | TGCGCCAGCAGCCAAGCCTTGGGCAGTACTAGCACAAATACGCAATGTTTT | CASSQALGSTSTNTQCF
TRBJ2-7 | few | NA | TRBV29-1 | TGCAGCGCCGCCCGGACAGACAACTACGAGCAGTACTTC | CSAARTDNYEQYF
TRBJ1-5 | NA | TRBD1 | TRBV6-1 | TGTGCCAGCTGGGACAGGGCCATCAGTCAGCCCCAGCATTTT | CASWDRAISQPQHF
TRBJ2-1 | few | NA | TRBV29-1 | TGCAGCACTTGGGGCGTGAGCTCCTGCAATGAGCAGTTCTTC | CSTWGVSSCNEQFF
TRBJ2-1 | NA | NA | TRBV28 | TGTGCCAGCAGAAGGGTAACGGGAGCTGGCAATGAGCAGCTCTTC | CASRRVTGAGNEQLF
TRBJ2-2 | NA | NA | TRBV2 | TGTGCCAGCAGTGAAGGGCAGGCTTCACCCGGGGAGCTGTTTTTT | CASSEGQASPGELFF
TRBJ2-3 | NA | NA | TRBV11-2 | TGTGCCAGCAGCTTACAGGGGATTGCAGAAACGCAGTATTTC | CASSLQGIAETQYF
TRBJ2-2 | many | TRBD1 | TRBV5-1 | TGCGCCAGCAGCGGGGGACAGTGGAACACCGGGGAGCTGTTTTTT | CASSGGQWNTGELFF
TRBJ2-1 | NA | TRBD2 | TRBV20-1 | TGCGGTGCTAGTCGACCGGGACTAGCGGGAATGAATGGCCAGTTCTTC | CGASRPGLAGMNGQFF
TRBJ2-1 | NA | NA | TRBV20-1 | TGCAGTGCTAGAGATGGGGCAGGGCTATATGAGCAGTCATTC | CSARDGAGLYEQSF
TRBJ2-3 | NA | TRBD2 | TRBV6-1 | TGTGCCAGCACCGGGGGGGGGGCCTCAGATATGCAGTATTTT | CASTGGGASDMQYF
TRBJ2-7 | NA | NA | TRBV6-5 | TGTGCCAGCAGTTACTCCCGGAGATCGGCCTACGAGCAGTACTTC | CASSYSRRSAYEQYF
TRBJ2-1 | once | NA | TRBV11-3 | TGTGCCAGCAGCTTAAGGGCATACAATGAGCAGTTCTTC | CASSLRAYNEQFF
TRBJ2-7 | NA | TRBD2 | TRBV6-2/TRBV6-3 | TGTGCCAGCGGAACTAGCGGGAAAGAGCAGTACTTC | CASGTSGKEQYF
TRBJ1-5 | NA | NA | TRBV6-1 | TGTGCCAGCAGTGAAGCAACTGGCAATCAGCCCCAGCATTTT | CASSEATGNQPQHF
TRBJ2-7 | many | NA | TRBV21-1 | TGTGCCAGCAGCAAAGGGTCTCGTCTACGGGGGACGCTAAAAGGCGAGCAGTACTTC | CASSKGSRLRGTLKGEQYF
TRBJ1-1 | NA | TRBD1 | TRBV7-8 | TGTGCCAGCAGCTTAGCTTGGGGGGGACAGCGTGAAGCCTTATTT | CASSLAWGGQREALF
TRBJ2-7 | many | NA | TRBV11-2 | TGTGCCAGCAGCTTAGGCTCTAGCGTCTACGAGCAGTACTTC | CASSLGSSVYEQYF
TRBJ2-3 | NA | NA | TRBV29-1 | TGCAGCGTTGGGGGGCGGCAGGGGGGCAATGAGCAGTATTTT | CSVGGRQGGNEQYF
TRBJ2-5 | NA | TRBD2 | TRBV6-2/TRBV6-3 | TGTGCCAGCAGTTACCCGGAACGTGGGAGGGGAGAAGAGACCCAGTACTTC | CASSYPERGRGEETQYF
TRBJ2-2 | NA | TRBD2 | TRBV11-2 | TGTGCCAGCACCCTCTCACTCGGCCAAGGGCTAGCGGTAAACGCCGGGGAGCTGTTTTTT | CASTLSLGQGLAVNAGELFF
TRBJ2-7 | NA | TRBD2 | TRBV19 | TGTGCCATTAGTATAGTGGCTAGCGGGAGGTACGAGCAGTACTTC | CAISIVASGRYEQYF
TRBJ2-5 | NA | NA | TRBV20-1 | TGCAGCGCTAGAGAACGTTCCAGGGGGGCAGGGACCCAGTACTTC | CSARERSRGAGTQYF
TRBJ1-5 | NA | TRBD1 | TRBV6-5 | TGTGCCAGCACGAGAGACAGGGTCAGCAATCAGCCCCAGCATTTC | CASTRDRVSNQPQHF
TRBJ2-7 | NA | NA | TRBV14 | TGTGACAGCAGCCAAGAGTTAACAGGATTCTCCTACGAGCAGTACTTT | CDSSQELTGFSYEQYF
TRBJ2-3 | NA | NA | TRBV11-2 | TGTGCCAGCAGCGGTCTTTATGGGGGCACAGATACGCAGTATTTT | CASSGLYGGTDTQYF
TRBJ2-2 | NA | TRBD1 | TRBV5-4 | TGTGCCAGCAACACCGACCGGGACAGGGGTGTGGACACCGGGGAGCTGTTCTTT | CASNTDRDRGVDTGELFF
TRBJ2-5 | NA | NA | TRBV11-2 | TGTGCCAGCAGCTTAGAGGGAAAGACCAAGTACTTC | CASSLEGKTKYF
TRBJ2-5 | NA | NA | TRBV11-2 | TGTACCATCATCTTAGTAGTGGGCTTGCAAGAGACCCAGTACTTC | CTIILVVGLQETQYF
TRBJ2-7 | few | NA | TRBV20-1 | TGCAGTGCTAGAGGTATCAACAGGGAGGGATACGAGCAGTACTTC | CSARGINREGYEQYF
TRBJ1-3 | medium-sized | NA | TRBV4-1 | TGCGCCAGCAGCCCCCTAGGCCCGGGGACCTTTGGAAACACCATATATTTT | CASSPLGPGTFGNTIYF
TRBJ2-6 | NA | NA | TRBV11-2 | TGTGCCAGCAGCACCCTTTCGAGCTCTGGGGCCAACGTCGTGACTTTC | CASSTLSSSGANVVTF
TRBJ2-1 | medium-sized | NA | TRBV10-3 | TGTGCCATCAGTGATGGCAATGAGCAGTTCTTC | CAISDGNEQFF
TRBJ1-1 | NA | NA | TRBV12-3/TRBV12-4 | TGTGCCAGCATTCGGACCGCTGAAGCTTTCTTT | CASIRTAEAFF
TRBJ2-1 | once | TRBD1 | TRBV12-3/TRBV12-4 | TGTGCCAGCAGGGGTGGGACAGGGGGTCATGAGCAGTTCTTC | CASRGGTGGHEQFF
TRBJ2-1 | NA | NA | TRBV11-1 | TGTGCCATCCGAGAGGGTCCGGAGCAGTTCTTC | CAIREGPEQFF
TRBJ2-7 | once | NA | TRBV29-1 | TGCAGCGCCTCGGCCTTTAGCATCGACGAGCAGTACTTC | CSASAFSIDEQYF
TRBJ2-5 | once | TRBD1 | TRBV11-1 | TGTGCTAGCAGCCTCCCGGTAGAGGGGGCAAGGGAGACCCAGTACTTC | CASSLPVEGARETQYF
TRBJ2-1 | NA | NA | TRBV11-2 | TGTGCCACGATTAAGGGGGGCCTGAGGTACAATGAGCAGTTCTTC | CATIKGGLRYNEQFF
TRBJ1-5 | NA | TRBD1 | TRBV20-1 | TGCAGTGCTAGTTACAGGGGTCCCCAGCATTTT | CSASYRGPQHF
TRBJ1-6 | NA | NA | TRBV12-3/TRBV12-4 | TGTGCCAGCAGTTTATCTATAGAGGTCCAGGGTAGTTCCAAACACTTT | CASSLSIEVQGSSKHF
TRBJ1-1 | NA | NA | TRBV6-1 | TGTGCCAGCTACAATACAGGGAGGAAGCCTGAAGCTTTCTTT | CASYNTGRKPEAFF
TRBJ2-7 | many | NA | TRBV2 | TGTGCCAGCAGTGAAGGCCAGATACTACCGGGCGAGCAGTACTTC | CASSEGQILPGEQYF
TRBJ2-1 | NA | TRBD1 | TRBV6-1 | TGTGCCAGCAGTGAAGTACGAAGGACAGGGGGGCTGCTCTTC | CASSEVRRTGGLLF
TRBJ2-2 | NA | NA | TRBV11-3 | TGTGCCAGCAGCTTAGGGCCCGCTACGACAGCGAAAAAGGCCCGGGAGCTGTTTTTT | CASSLGPATTAKKARELFF
TRBJ2-2 | once | NA | TRBV11-2 | TGTGCCAGCAGCTTTATGAACACCGGGGAGCTGTTTTTT | CASSFMNTGELFF
TRBJ2-1 | NA | NA | TRBV11-1 | TGTGCCAGCAGCTTAGGAGTATTTAACAATGAGCAGTTCTTC | CASSLGVFNNEQFF